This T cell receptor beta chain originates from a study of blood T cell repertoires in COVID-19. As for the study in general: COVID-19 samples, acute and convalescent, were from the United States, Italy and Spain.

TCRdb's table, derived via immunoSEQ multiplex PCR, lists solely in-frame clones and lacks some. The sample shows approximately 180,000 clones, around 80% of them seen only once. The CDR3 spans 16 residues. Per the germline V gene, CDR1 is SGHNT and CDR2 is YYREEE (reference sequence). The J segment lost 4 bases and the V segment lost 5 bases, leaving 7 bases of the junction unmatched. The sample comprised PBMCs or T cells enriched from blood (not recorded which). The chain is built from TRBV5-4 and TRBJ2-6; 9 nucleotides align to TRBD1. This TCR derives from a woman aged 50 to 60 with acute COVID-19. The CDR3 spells CASRPGQGAGANVLTF. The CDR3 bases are TGTGCCAGCAGACCGGGACAGGGTGCCGGGGCCAACGTCCTGACTTTC.